Listed below are T cell receptor beta chains from one sample, sequenced in a study of cytomegalovirus exposure and HLA in healthy donors. Libraries were prepared by immunoSEQ multiplex PCR; TCRdb keeps only in-frame clonotypes and omits some of them. The sample lists about 110,000 clones; roughly 71% were seen once. The material sequenced was PBMCs. The receptors were gathered from a man aged 40-49 years in good health and CMV-seropositive. CDR3s include the opening cysteine and the closing phenylalanine or tryptophan. A D gene is named only where the DNA matches it firmly. Clone sizes are given selectively: once, few, many, or a class where the clone is expanded.

>TRBJ2-3|NA|TRBD2|TRBV10-2
CATRTSGSRDTQYF
TGCGCCACCAGGACTAGCGGGAGTAGGGATACGCAGTATTTT
>TRBJ2-5|NA|TRBD1|TRBV11-2
CASSLEGQHQETQYF
TGTGCCAGCAGCTTAGAGGGACAGCACCAAGAGACCCAGTACTTC
>TRBJ2-3|NA|TRBD1|TRBV19
CASSSLGQGRTSTDTQYF
TGTGCCAGTAGTAGCCTAGGACAGGGGCGGACTAGCACAGATACGCAGTATTTT
>TRBJ1-3|NA|TRBD1|TRBV4-1
CASSQAQGARGNTIYF
TGCGCCAGCAGCCAGGCCCAGGGGGCGCGAGGAAACACCATATATTTT
>TRBJ2-3|few|TRBD2|TRBV6-6
CASSRTSGVADTQYF
TGTGCCAGCAGCCGGACTAGCGGGGTGGCAGATACGCAGTATTTT
>TRBJ1-6|NA|NA|TRBV14
CASSQVDSWRSYNSPLHF
TGTGCCAGCAGCCAAGTTGATAGTTGGAGGTCCTATAATTCACCCCTCCACTTT
>TRBJ2-5|few|NA|TRBV9
CASSGPWTEETQYF
TGTGCCAGCAGCGGCCCCTGGACAGAAGAGACCCAGTACTTC
>TRBJ2-7|few|NA|TRBV25-1
CASRFGYEQYF
TGTGCCAGCAGGTTCGGGTACGAGCAGTACTTC
>TRBJ1-2|few|NA|TRBV19
CASSPSGANYGYTF
TGTGCCAGTAGTCCCTCGGGAGCGAACTATGGCTACACCTTC
>TRBJ2-3|NA|NA|TRBV12-2
CASRLEWGSTDTQYF
TGTGCAAGTCGCTTAGAATGGGGCAGTACAGATACGCAGTATTTT
>TRBJ1-2|once|TRBD1|TRBV7-9
CASKPGQAIGGYTF
TGTGCCAGCAAGCCGGGACAGGCCATCGGGGGCTACACCTTC
>TRBJ1-2|few|TRBD1|TRBV19
CASSTTGNYGYTF
TGTGCCAGTAGTACGACAGGGAACTATGGCTACACCTTC
>TRBJ1-3|NA|TRBD1|TRBV29-1
CSVVWGETGGLRGNTIYF
TGCAGCGTTGTCTGGGGAGAAACAGGGGGCTTGAGAGGAAACACCATATATTTT
>TRBJ2-3|NA|TRBD2|TRBV25-1
CASSKTSGRLDTQYF
TGTGCCAGCAGTAAGACTAGCGGGAGATTAGATACGCAGTATTTT
>TRBJ2-7|NA|NA|TRBV6-5
CASSEWGGADEQYF
TGTGCCAGCAGTGAGTGGGGGGGCGCGGACGAGCAGTACTTC
>TRBJ2-3|NA|TRBD2|TRBV28
CASKRGLAVDTQYF
TGTGCCAGCAAGCGGGGTCTAGCGGTAGATACGCAGTATTTT
>TRBJ1-1|NA|TRBD1|TRBV28
CATLRGQGASGTEAFF
TGTGCCACCCTAAGGGGACAGGGGGCCTCTGGCACTGAAGCTTTCTTT
>TRBJ2-5|few|NA|TRBV29-1
CSGRKDTSEETQYF
TGCAGCGGCCGGAAAGATACTAGTGAAGAGACCCAGTACTTC
>TRBJ2-1|few|NA|TRBV5-4
CASSPPWAYNEQFF
TGTGCCAGCAGCCCGCCATGGGCGTACAATGAGCAGTTCTTC
>TRBJ2-7|NA|TRBD1|TRBV6-1
CASSPRDRVSEQYF
TGTGCCAGCAGCCCCCGGGACAGGGTGTCCGAGCAGTACTTC
>TRBJ1-1|NA|NA|TRBV19
CASSIARDTEAFF
TGTGCCAGTAGTATAGCCCGGGATACTGAAGCTTTCTTT
>TRBJ1-2|NA|TRBD1|TRBV10-3
CAISSDRVASPYPSDGYTF
TGTGCCATCAGTTCTGACAGGGTCGCCTCCCCTTACCCCTCTGATGGCTACACCTTC
>TRBJ2-3|NA|NA|TRBV5-1
CASSFRRERLDTQYF
TGCGCCAGCAGCTTCAGACGGGAGAGGTTAGATACGCAGTATTTT
>TRBJ2-1|NA|NA|TRBV15
CATSRPPSRSEEGCNEQFF
TGTGCCACCAGCAGACCCCCCAGCCGGAGCGAGGAGGGTTGTAATGAGCAGTTCTTC
>TRBJ2-3|NA|NA|TRBV27
CASSYSGGGSTDTQYF
TGTGCCAGCAGTTACTCTGGCGGAGGATCCACAGATACGCAGTATTTT
>TRBJ1-1|NA|NA|TRBV9
CASSVGGMMNTEAFF
TGTGCCAGCAGCGTAGGAGGGATGATGAACACTGAAGCTTTCTTT
>TRBJ1-5|NA|TRBD1|TRBV5-4
CASSLGGQRPQPQHF
TGTGCCAGCAGCTTGGGGGGACAGAGACCCCAGCCCCAGCATTTT
>TRBJ2-7|NA|TRBD2|TRBV19
CASSLIAGGTYEQYF
TGTGCCAGTAGTTTGATAGCGGGAGGGACCTACGAGCAGTACTTC
>TRBJ2-1|few|TRBD2|TRBV6-6
CASSQGLATANEQFF
TGTGCCAGCAGTCAGGGACTAGCGACTGCCAATGAGCAGTTCTTC
>TRBJ2-2|NA|TRBD1|TRBV6-5
CASRVDRVSTGELFF
TGTGCCAGCCGCGTCGACAGGGTCTCCACCGGGGAGCTGTTTTTT
>TRBJ2-1|NA|NA|TRBV9
CASSPTLGGVRNEQFF
TGTGCCAGCAGCCCGACCTTAGGAGGGGTGAGGAATGAGCAGTTCTTC
>TRBJ2-5|NA|TRBD2|TRBV6-1
CASSDMLAGVQETQYF
TGTGCCAGCAGTGATATGCTAGCGGGAGTTCAAGAGACCCAGTACTTC
>TRBJ1-2|NA|NA|TRBV7-9
CASSLGDSHYTF
TGTGCCAGCAGCTTAGGCGACAGCCACTACACCTTC
>TRBJ1-1|NA|TRBD1|TRBV7-2
CASSKDRGQTEAFF
TGTGCCAGCAGCAAGGACAGGGGGCAAACTGAAGCTTTCTTT
>TRBJ1-1|NA|NA|TRBV5-1
CASSLVAGRSTEAFF
TGCGCCAGCAGCTTGGTTGCGGGTAGAAGCACTGAAGCTTTCTTT
>TRBJ2-3|NA|NA|TRBV7-2
CASSLGGRADTQYF
TGTGCCAGCAGCCTTGGAGGGAGAGCAGATACGCAGTATTTT
>TRBJ2-7|NA|NA|TRBV10-3
CAISRETSYEQYF
TGTGCCATCAGCCGGGAAACCTCCTACGAGCAGTACTTC
>TRBJ2-7|NA|NA|TRBV27
CASSSRGTVTYEQYF
TGTGCCAGCAGTTCACGCGGGACAGTTACCTACGAGCAGTACTTC
>TRBJ1-5|NA|NA|TRBV6-1
CASQGSFNQPQHF
TGTGCCAGCCAGGGCAGCTTCAATCAGCCCCAGCATTTT
>TRBJ1-5|few|NA|TRBV7-2
CASSRNSNQPQHF
TGTGCCAGCAGCCGTAATAGCAATCAGCCCCAGCATTTT
>TRBJ2-7|NA|NA|TRBV6-5
CASSSDSGYSYEQYF
TGTGCCAGCAGTTCCGATAGCGGCTACTCCTACGAGCAGTACTTC
>TRBJ2-3|few|NA|TRBV7-8
CASSFLTDTQYF
TGTGCCAGCAGCTTTCTGACAGATACGCAGTATTTT
>TRBJ2-1|NA|TRBD2|TRBV7-9
CASSPRLAGGRSSYNEQFF
TGTGCCAGCAGCCCTCGACTAGCGGGAGGTCGAAGCTCCTACAATGAGCAGTTCTTC
>TRBJ2-5|NA|NA|TRBV2
CASRRGETQYF
TGTGCCAGCAGGAGAGGAGAGACCCAGTACTTC
>TRBJ1-2|NA|NA|TRBV28
CASSLPGIYGYTF
TGTGCCAGCAGTTTACCAGGGATCTATGGCTACACCTTC
>TRBJ1-2|NA|TRBD1|TRBV7-9
CASSPGQNLYGYTF
TGTGCCAGCAGCCCGGGACAGAACCTCTATGGCTACACCTTC
>TRBJ1-2|NA|TRBD1|TRBV6-5
CASSGQGDYGYTF
TGTGCCAGCAGCGGACAGGGAGACTATGGCTACACCTTC
>TRBJ1-1|NA|TRBD1|TRBV7-9
CASSGDRTGMNTEAFF
TGTGCCAGCAGCGGCGATCGGACAGGGATGAACACTGAAGCTTTCTTT
>TRBJ2-7|many|TRBD1|TRBV11-2
CASSFGTGYPYEQYF
TGTGCCAGCAGCTTCGGGACAGGCTATCCCTACGAGCAGTACTTC
>TRBJ1-2|few|TRBD1|TRBV6-1
CASSRQGPYGYTF
TGTGCCAGCAGTCGACAGGGTCCCTATGGCTACACCTTC
>TRBJ1-1|NA|NA|TRBV5-4
CASSLGQYTEAFF
TGTGCCAGCAGCTTGGGACAGTACACTGAAGCTTTCTTT
>TRBJ2-7|NA|NA|TRBV30
CAWSGETEQYF
TGTGCCTGGAGTGGCGAAACCGAGCAGTACTTC
>TRBJ2-3|few|TRBD2|TRBV2
CASSDDIAGESTDTQYF
TGTGCCAGCAGTGATGATATAGCGGGAGAGAGCACAGATACGCAGTATTTT
>TRBJ1-5|NA|NA|TRBV4-2
CASSGGDQPQHF
TGTGCCAGCAGCGGGGGGGATCAGCCCCAGCATTTT